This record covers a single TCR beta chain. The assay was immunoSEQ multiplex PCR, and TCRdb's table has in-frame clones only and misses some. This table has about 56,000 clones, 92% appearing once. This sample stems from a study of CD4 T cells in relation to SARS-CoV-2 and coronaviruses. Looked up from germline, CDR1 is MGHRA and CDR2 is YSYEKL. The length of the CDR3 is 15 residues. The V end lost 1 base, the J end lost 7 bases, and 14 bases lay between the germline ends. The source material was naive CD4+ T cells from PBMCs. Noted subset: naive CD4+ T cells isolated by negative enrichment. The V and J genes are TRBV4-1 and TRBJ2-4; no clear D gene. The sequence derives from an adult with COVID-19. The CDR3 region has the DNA TGCGCCAGCAGCCAAGGCGGTAAGCTAGGGAACATTCAGTACTTC. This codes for CASSQGGKLGNIQYF.